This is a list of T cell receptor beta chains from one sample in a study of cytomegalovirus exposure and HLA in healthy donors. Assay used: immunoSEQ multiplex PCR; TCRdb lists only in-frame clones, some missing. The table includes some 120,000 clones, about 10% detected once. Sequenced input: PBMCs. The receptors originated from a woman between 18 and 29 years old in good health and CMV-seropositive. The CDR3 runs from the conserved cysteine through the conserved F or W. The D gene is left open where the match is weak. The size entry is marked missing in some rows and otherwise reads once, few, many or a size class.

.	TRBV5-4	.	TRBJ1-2	TGTGCCAGCAGCTTTTCGTGGGTGGAGGGCTACACCTTC	CASSFSWVEGYTF
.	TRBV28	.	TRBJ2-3	TGTGCCAGCAGTGCCGGGAGACTCACAGATACGCAGTATTTT	CASSAGRLTDTQYF
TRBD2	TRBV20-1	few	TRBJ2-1	TGCAGTGCTAGACGGGGGGGTGAGCAGTTCTTC	CSARRGGEQFF
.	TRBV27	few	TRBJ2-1	TGTGCCAGCAGTTCCCAGTACAATGAGCAGTTCTTC	CASSSQYNEQFF
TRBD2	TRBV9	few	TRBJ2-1	TGTGCCAGCAGCGTAGCAGCGGGAGGGTACAATGAGCAGTTCTTC	CASSVAAGGYNEQFF
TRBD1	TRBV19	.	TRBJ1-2	TGTGCCAGCCGGACCGGGACAGGGGTAGGTGGCTACACCTTC	CASRTGTGVGGYTF
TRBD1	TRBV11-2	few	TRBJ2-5	TGTGCCAGCAGCTCGGGACAGCATCAAGAGACCCAGTACTTC	CASSSGQHQETQYF
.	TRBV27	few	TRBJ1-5	TGTGCCAGCAGTTCCCTTTTAAGCAATCAGCCCCAGCATTTT	CASSSLLSNQPQHF
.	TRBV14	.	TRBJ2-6	TGTGCCAGCAGCCCCCTTGGACCAGCTGGGGCCAACGTCCTGCCTTTC	CASSPLGPAGANVLPF
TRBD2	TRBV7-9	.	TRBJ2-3	TGTGCCAGCAGCCCCCGGACTAGCGGGAGCACAGATACGCAGTATTTT	CASSPRTSGSTDTQYF
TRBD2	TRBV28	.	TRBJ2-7	TGTGCCAGCACAAGGGAGGGCGGGGAAGCCTTCAGGCAGTACTTC	CASTREGGEAFRQYF
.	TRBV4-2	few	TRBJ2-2	TGTGCCAGCAGCCAAGGCCCCCAGACTTATCACGGGGAGCTGTTTTTT	CASSQGPQTYHGELFF
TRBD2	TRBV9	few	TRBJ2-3	TGTGCCAGCAGTCCTAGCGGGTCTACGCAGTATTTT	CASSPSGSTQYF
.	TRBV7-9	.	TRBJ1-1	TGTGCCAGCAGCCCACAGGCCCAACAGAACACTGAAGCTTTCTTT	CASSPQAQQNTEAFF